The rows below give T cell receptor beta chains drawn from one sample of a study of blood T cell repertoires in COVID-19. Assay: immunoSEQ multiplex PCR; the TCRdb copy retains only in-frame clones and omits some. Of hundreds of thousands of clones in the sample, approximately 89% were seen once. The specimen was PBMCs or T cells enriched from blood (not recorded which). These receptors all come from a woman between 40 and 50 years old who had recovered from COVID-19. Each CDR3 is given with its conserved first and last residue. Fields, in order: V gene, J gene, clone size, D gene, CDR3 protein, CDR3 DNA. D genes are given only for firm matches. A clone size is listed for some rows: how often the clone was seen (once, few, many), or a class if it is expanded.

v_call: TRBV5-3; j_call: TRBJ1-1; clone_size: -; d_call: -; cdr3_aa: CARSSSRGVITLNTEAFF; cdr3_nt: TGTGCCAGAAGCTCCTCCCGGGGGGTCATTACACTGAACACTGAAGCTTTCTTT
v_call: TRBV7-8; j_call: TRBJ1-1; clone_size: -; d_call: -; cdr3_aa: CASSFRGGNTEAFF; cdr3_nt: TGTGCCAGCAGCTTTAGAGGGGGAAACACTGAAGCTTTCTTT
v_call: TRBV24-1; j_call: TRBJ2-1; clone_size: -; d_call: TRBD2; cdr3_aa: CATSDLTSGSVNEQFF; cdr3_nt: TGTGCCACCAGTGACTTGACTAGCGGGAGTGTGAATGAGCAGTTCTTC
v_call: TRBV28; j_call: TRBJ2-4; clone_size: -; d_call: -; cdr3_aa: CASSLGQSPRGVAKNIQYF; cdr3_nt: TGTGCCAGCAGTTTAGGACAGAGCCCACGAGGGGTAGCCAAAAACATTCAGTACTTC
v_call: TRBV20-1; j_call: TRBJ2-7; clone_size: -; d_call: -; cdr3_aa: CSASGQTSYEQYF; cdr3_nt: TGCAGTGCTAGTGGACAGACCTCCTACGAGCAGTACTTC
v_call: TRBV28; j_call: TRBJ1-6; clone_size: -; d_call: -; cdr3_aa: CASSAAQNSPLHF; cdr3_nt: TGTGCCAGCAGTGCCGCACAGAATTCACCCCTCCACTTT
v_call: TRBV7-9; j_call: TRBJ2-2; clone_size: once; d_call: -; cdr3_aa: CASSLGQPNTGELFF; cdr3_nt: TGTGCCAGCAGCCTTGGACAGCCGAACACCGGGGAGCTGTTTTTT
v_call: TRBV5-1; j_call: TRBJ2-3; clone_size: -; d_call: TRBD2; cdr3_aa: CASSLTSGSSTDTQYF; cdr3_nt: TGCGCCAGCAGCCTGACTAGCGGGAGTTCCACAGATACGCAGTATTTT
v_call: TRBV30; j_call: TRBJ1-1; clone_size: -; d_call: TRBD1; cdr3_aa: CAWSARAGGEAFF; cdr3_nt: TGTGCCTGGAGTGCCCGGGCAGGGGGTGAAGCTTTCTTT
v_call: TRBV11-3; j_call: TRBJ2-2; clone_size: -; d_call: TRBD2; cdr3_aa: CASSPRLASNTGELFF; cdr3_nt: TGTGCCAGCAGCCCCCGACTAGCGTCGAACACCGGGGAGCTGTTTTTT
v_call: TRBV6-5; j_call: TRBJ1-5; clone_size: -; d_call: -; cdr3_aa: CASRPTGSGNQPQHF; cdr3_nt: TGTGCCAGCAGACCTACAGGGAGCGGCAATCAGCCCCAGCATTTT
v_call: TRBV5-4; j_call: TRBJ2-1; clone_size: once; d_call: TRBD2; cdr3_aa: CASSLEASGLGDEQFF; cdr3_nt: TGTGCCAGCAGCTTGGAGGCTAGCGGGTTGGGGGATGAGCAGTTCTTC
v_call: TRBV30; j_call: TRBJ2-5; clone_size: -; d_call: TRBD2; cdr3_aa: CAWTSGLQETQYF; cdr3_nt: TGTGCCTGGACTAGCGGGTTACAAGAGACCCAGTACTTC
v_call: TRBV15; j_call: TRBJ1-3; clone_size: -; d_call: -; cdr3_aa: CATAGTPLSGNTIYF; cdr3_nt: TGTGCCACCGCAGGGACACCCCTTTCGGGAAACACCATATATTTT
v_call: TRBV27; j_call: TRBJ2-1; clone_size: -; d_call: -; cdr3_aa: CASSLRGHTNSYNEQFF; cdr3_nt: TGTGCCAGCAGTCTTCGGGGACACACAAACTCCTACAATGAGCAGTTCTTC
v_call: TRBV7-8; j_call: TRBJ1-2; clone_size: -; d_call: TRBD1; cdr3_aa: CASSPMTGGLGYTF; cdr3_nt: TGTGCCAGCAGCCCGATGACAGGGGGCCTTGGCTACACCTTC
v_call: TRBV2; j_call: TRBJ1-6; clone_size: -; d_call: -; cdr3_aa: CASSEAQGSPLHF; cdr3_nt: TGTGCCAGCAGTGAAGCGCAGGGTTCACCCCTCCACTTT
v_call: TRBV29-1; j_call: TRBJ2-3; clone_size: -; d_call: TRBD2; cdr3_aa: CSVEDGTSGRDTQYF; cdr3_nt: TGCAGCGTTGAAGATGGGACTAGCGGGAGAGATACGCAGTATTTT
v_call: TRBV29-1; j_call: TRBJ1-2; clone_size: -; d_call: TRBD1; cdr3_aa: CSVAGTGGVGNYGYTF; cdr3_nt: TGCAGCGTTGCCGGGACAGGGGGTGTGGGCAACTATGGCTACACCTTC
v_call: TRBV9; j_call: TRBJ2-1; clone_size: -; d_call: -; cdr3_aa: CASSVGTGPNEQFF; cdr3_nt: TGTGCCAGCAGTGTCGGGACTGGGCCCAATGAGCAGTTCTTC
v_call: TRBV6-5; j_call: TRBJ2-4; clone_size: -; d_call: TRBD1; cdr3_aa: CASNPGGGNIQYF; cdr3_nt: TGTGCCAGCAACCCAGGGGGCGGGAACATTCAGTACTTC
v_call: TRBV5-4; j_call: TRBJ2-2; clone_size: -; d_call: -; cdr3_aa: CASSLDRRDTGELFF; cdr3_nt: TGTGCCAGCAGCCTTGATCGACGGGACACCGGGGAGCTGTTTTTT
v_call: TRBV28; j_call: TRBJ2-1; clone_size: -; d_call: -; cdr3_aa: CASSPRGESEQFF; cdr3_nt: TGTGCCAGCAGTCCTAGGGGCGAATCCGAGCAGTTCTTC
v_call: TRBV18; j_call: TRBJ2-1; clone_size: -; d_call: -; cdr3_aa: CASSPTVNAYNEQFF; cdr3_nt: TGTGCCAGCTCACCTACAGTAAACGCCTACAATGAGCAGTTCTTC
v_call: TRBV2; j_call: TRBJ2-1; clone_size: -; d_call: TRBD2; cdr3_aa: CASKLGLAGGTEQFF; cdr3_nt: TGTGCCAGCAAACTAGGACTAGCGGGAGGGACTGAGCAGTTCTTC
v_call: TRBV27; j_call: TRBJ1-2; clone_size: -; d_call: TRBD1; cdr3_aa: CASSPQGQGNYGYTF; cdr3_nt: TGTGCCAGCAGCCCCCAGGGACAGGGAAACTATGGCTACACCTTC
v_call: TRBV5-6; j_call: TRBJ2-1; clone_size: -; d_call: TRBD1; cdr3_aa: CASSWTGQALNEQFF; cdr3_nt: TGTGCCAGCAGCTGGACGGGACAGGCTCTAAATGAGCAGTTCTTC
v_call: TRBV11-1; j_call: TRBJ2-2; clone_size: few; d_call: -; cdr3_aa: CASSTRTTGELFF; cdr3_nt: TGTGCCAGCAGCACCCGGACTACCGGGGAGCTGTTTTTT
v_call: TRBV19; j_call: TRBJ2-1; clone_size: -; d_call: TRBD1; cdr3_aa: CASDRGGNEQFF; cdr3_nt: TGTGCCTCGGACAGGGGGGGCAATGAGCAGTTCTTC
v_call: TRBV27; j_call: TRBJ1-6; clone_size: -; d_call: -; cdr3_aa: CASRIRDSSSPLHF; cdr3_nt: TGTGCCAGCCGGATCCGGGACTCGAGTTCACCCCTCCACTTT
v_call: TRBV24-1; j_call: TRBJ1-2; clone_size: -; d_call: -; cdr3_aa: CATSDPARVGGDGYTF; cdr3_nt: TGTGCCACCAGTGATCCCGCCCGGGTCGGCGGAGATGGCTACACCTTC
v_call: TRBV5-6; j_call: TRBJ1-2; clone_size: -; d_call: -; cdr3_aa: CASHFRWTGGEVNYYGYTF; cdr3_nt: TGTGCCAGCCACTTCAGGTGGACGGGGGGAGAAGTAAATTACTATGGCTACACCTTC
v_call: TRBV21-1; j_call: TRBJ1-2; clone_size: -; d_call: -; cdr3_aa: CASSKECLGPTQGYGYTF; cdr3_nt: TGTGCCAGCAGCAAAGAATGCCTCGGGCCGACCCAGGGCTATGGCTACACCTTC
v_call: TRBV19; j_call: TRBJ2-1; clone_size: -; d_call: TRBD2; cdr3_aa: CASSGGTSGSPYNEQFF; cdr3_nt: TGTGCCAGTAGTGGCGGGACTAGCGGGTCCCCCTACAATGAGCAGTTCTTC
v_call: TRBV19; j_call: TRBJ2-7; clone_size: few; d_call: TRBD1; cdr3_aa: CASSIRDSSYEQYF; cdr3_nt: TGTGCCAGTAGTATCCGGGACAGTTCCTACGAGCAGTACTTC
v_call: TRBV7-9; j_call: TRBJ1-3; clone_size: -; d_call: TRBD1; cdr3_aa: CASSLSTGTAGNTIYF; cdr3_nt: TGTGCCAGCAGCTTAAGTACCGGGACAGCTGGAAACACCATATATTTT
v_call: TRBV19; j_call: TRBJ1-3; clone_size: -; d_call: TRBD1; cdr3_aa: CASSTRQGSSGNTIYF; cdr3_nt: TGTGCCAGTAGTACGCGACAGGGAAGTTCTGGAAACACCATATATTTT
v_call: TRBV5-1; j_call: TRBJ2-7; clone_size: -; d_call: TRBD2; cdr3_aa: CASSLGGLAGDFEQYF; cdr3_nt: TGCGCCAGCAGCTTGGGGGGACTAGCGGGAGACTTCGAGCAGTACTTC
v_call: TRBV10-3; j_call: TRBJ2-3; clone_size: -; d_call: TRBD1; cdr3_aa: CAISDPWTGATDTQYF; cdr3_nt: TGTGCCATCAGTGACCCTTGGACAGGGGCCACAGATACGCAGTATTTT
v_call: TRBV6-5; j_call: TRBJ1-2; clone_size: -; d_call: -; cdr3_aa: CASSYSRRGYGYTF; cdr3_nt: TGTGCCAGCAGTTACTCGCGCAGGGGATATGGCTACACCTTC
v_call: TRBV6-5; j_call: TRBJ1-6; clone_size: -; d_call: TRBD1; cdr3_aa: CASRPPRDRNSPLHF; cdr3_nt: TGTGCCAGCAGACCCCCCCGGGACAGAAATTCACCCCTCCACTTT
v_call: TRBV7-9; j_call: TRBJ1-5; clone_size: -; d_call: -; cdr3_aa: CASSLPNQPQHF; cdr3_nt: TGTGCCAGCAGCTTACCAAATCAGCCCCAGCATTTT
v_call: TRBV30; j_call: TRBJ1-2; clone_size: -; d_call: -; cdr3_aa: CAWWEGRGYTF; cdr3_nt: TGTGCCTGGTGGGAGGGCAGAGGCTACACCTTC
v_call: TRBV4-1; j_call: TRBJ2-3; clone_size: -; d_call: -; cdr3_aa: CASSQGAADTQYF; cdr3_nt: TGCGCCAGCAGCCAGGGGGCAGCTGATACGCAGTATTTT
v_call: TRBV30; j_call: TRBJ1-1; clone_size: -; d_call: -; cdr3_aa: CAWSDIEAFF; cdr3_nt: TGTGCCTGGAGTGATATTGAAGCTTTCTTT
v_call: TRBV11-3; j_call: TRBJ2-7; clone_size: -; d_call: TRBD2; cdr3_aa: CASSLDSGLADEQYF; cdr3_nt: TGTGCCAGCAGCTTAGACTCGGGACTAGCGGACGAGCAGTACTTC
v_call: TRBV27; j_call: TRBJ2-5; clone_size: -; d_call: TRBD2; cdr3_aa: CAIHKGGGEETQYF; cdr3_nt: TGTGCCATCCACAAGGGCGGGGGGGAAGAGACCCAGTACTTC
v_call: TRBV7-3; j_call: TRBJ2-1; clone_size: few; d_call: -; cdr3_aa: CASSLTGVGNEQFF; cdr3_nt: TGTGCCAGCAGCTTAACGGGAGTGGGAAATGAGCAGTTCTTC